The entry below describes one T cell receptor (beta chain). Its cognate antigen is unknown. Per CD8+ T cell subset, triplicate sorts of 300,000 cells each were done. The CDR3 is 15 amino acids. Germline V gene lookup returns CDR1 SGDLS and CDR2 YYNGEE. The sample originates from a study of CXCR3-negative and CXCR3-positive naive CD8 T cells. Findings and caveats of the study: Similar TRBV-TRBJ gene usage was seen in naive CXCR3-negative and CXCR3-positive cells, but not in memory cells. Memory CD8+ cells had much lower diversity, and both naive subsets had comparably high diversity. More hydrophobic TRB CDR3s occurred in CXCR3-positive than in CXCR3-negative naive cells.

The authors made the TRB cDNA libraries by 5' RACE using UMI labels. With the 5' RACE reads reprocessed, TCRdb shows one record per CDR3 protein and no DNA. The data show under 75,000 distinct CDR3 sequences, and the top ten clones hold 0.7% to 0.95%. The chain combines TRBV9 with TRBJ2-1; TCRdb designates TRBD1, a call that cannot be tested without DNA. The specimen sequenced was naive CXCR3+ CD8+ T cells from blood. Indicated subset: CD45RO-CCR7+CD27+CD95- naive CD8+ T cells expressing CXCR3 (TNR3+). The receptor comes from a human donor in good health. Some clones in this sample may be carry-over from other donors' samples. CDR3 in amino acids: CASSVAGADYNEQFF. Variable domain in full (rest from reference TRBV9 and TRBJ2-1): DSGVTQTPKHLITATGQRVTLRCSPRSGDLSVYWYQQSLDQGLQFLIQYYNGEERAKGNILERFSAQQFPDLHSELNLSSLELGDSALYFCASSVAGADYNEQFFGPGTRLTVL.